The T cell receptor beta chain described here comes from a study of OX40 agonist ivuxolimab in advanced cancers. General study points: Clonal expansion by week 6 occurred in CD4+ and CD8+ blood T cells (at 0.1 to 3.0 mg/kg).

As for this clone: Its specificity is unknown.

The germline V gene has CDR1 SEHNR and CDR2 FQNEAQ (reference sequence). The V gene lost 1 base and the J gene lost 6 bases, with 7 bases spanning the gap. The length of the CDR3 is 13 residues. Here immunoSEQ multiplex PCR was the method, and the copy in TCRdb shows in-frame clones only, minus some. The sample shows roughly 13,000 clones, around nine tenths of them seen only once. The specimen comprised CD4+ or CD8+ T cells sorted from blood, sampled in a trial of the OX40 agonist ivuxolimab. The source is an adult with an advanced solid tumor such as melanoma, head and neck, liver or kidney cancer. The chain is built from TRBV7-9 and TRBJ2-1, with no clear D. The CDR3 sequence: CASSLGLLNEQFF. CDR3 DNA: TGTGCCAGCAGCTTAGGACTCCTCAATGAGCAGTTCTTC.